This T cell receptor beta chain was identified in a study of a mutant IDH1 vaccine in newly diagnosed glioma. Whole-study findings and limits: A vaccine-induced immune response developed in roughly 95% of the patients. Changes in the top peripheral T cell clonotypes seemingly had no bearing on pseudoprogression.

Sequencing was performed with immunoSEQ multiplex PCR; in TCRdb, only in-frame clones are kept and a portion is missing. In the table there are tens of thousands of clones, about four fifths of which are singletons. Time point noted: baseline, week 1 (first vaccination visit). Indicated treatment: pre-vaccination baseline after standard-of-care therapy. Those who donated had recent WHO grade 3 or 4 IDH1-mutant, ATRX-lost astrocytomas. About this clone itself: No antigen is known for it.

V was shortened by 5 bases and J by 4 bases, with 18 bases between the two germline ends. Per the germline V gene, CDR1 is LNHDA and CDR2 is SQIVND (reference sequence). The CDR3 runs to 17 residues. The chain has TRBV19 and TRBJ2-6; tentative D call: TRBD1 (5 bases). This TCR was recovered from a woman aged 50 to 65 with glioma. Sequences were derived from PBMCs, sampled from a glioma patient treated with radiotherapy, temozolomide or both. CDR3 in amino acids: CASSSQETVKGANVLTF. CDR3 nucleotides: TGTGCCAGTAGTTCACAGGAGACAGTCAAGGGGGCCAACGTCCTGACTTTC.